This TCR beta chain was documented in a study of PD-1 blockade in classical Hodgkin lymphoma. Background on the study: Intravenous nivolumab at 3 mg/kg was given to patients every 2 weeks.

Turning to this clone: The antigen is not known.

General study results and limits: Healthy donors were reported to have higher baseline TCR diversity than newly diagnosed patients. By cycle point C4D1, TCR diversity had risen significantly in CD4+ cells (but not CD8+ cells). Still unresolved is the cause of the repertoire differences, which may be disease activity or prior therapy.

Libraries were prepared by immunoSEQ multiplex PCR; TCRdb keeps only in-frame clonotypes and omits some of them. This table has 13,000 to 15,000 clones, 82% appearing once. Germline assignment: CDR1 LGHNA and CDR2 YNFKEQ. V was clipped by 0 bases and J by 0 bases, with 23 bases between them. There are 20 residues in the CDR3. Patients all relapsed after autologous stem cell transplantation, and there was variation in brentuximab vedotin exposure. This TCR was sampled from a human donor with classical Hodgkin lymphoma. Sample: peripheral blood mononuclear cells (PBMCs), taken at baseline. The chain recombines TRBV4-2 with TRBJ2-5, with D tentatively TRBD1 (6 bases). CDR3 protein: CASSQESFPGQRMYQETQYF. The CDR3 DNA reads TGTGCCAGCAGCCAAGAGTCATTCCCGGGACAACGTATGTACCAAGAGACCCAGTACTTC.